These T cell receptor beta chains were read from a single sample in a study of response to subunit inactivated influenza vaccine. In TCRdb, the RT-PCR reads were re-called with MiXCR into one record per CDR3 protein. The table shows 550,000 to 800,000 distinct CDR3 sequences, with about 15% occurring only once. Source: PBMCs from blood, taken 14 to 15 days before vaccination. The receptors shown here come from a man between 50 and 59 years old who received an inactivated influenza vaccine. Each CDR3 is given with its conserved first and last residue. The D gene is left open where the match is weak. Not every row has a clone size; where given, it reads once, few, many or a size class.

>TRBJ2-7|.|few|TRBV7-9
CASSFRTAPSYEQYF
>TRBJ2-5|TRBD2|.|TRBV20-1
CSAYVAGVRETQYF
>TRBJ1-5|.|few|TRBV7-8
CASSLVGSQPQHF
>TRBJ2-5|.|.|TRBV5-1
CASSTQGGETQYF
>TRBJ2-1|.|.|TRBV5-6
CASSLGPGEDHYNEQFF
>TRBJ2-3|.|many|TRBV27
CASSLFRAGPMDTQYF
>TRBJ2-2|.|few|TRBV24-1
CATSDLTAGNTGELFF
>TRBJ2-1|TRBD1|.|TRBV29-1
CSVKTGGDEQFF
>TRBJ1-1|.|many|TRBV6-5
CASRGGLTEAFF
>TRBJ2-6|TRBD2|.|TRBV2
CARGAGGVGANVLTF
>TRBJ2-2|TRBD1|few|TRBV20-1
CSARDPRQGAGELFF
>TRBJ2-7|.|.|TRBV27
CASSLSSDYYEQYF
>TRBJ2-7|.|few|TRBV12-3/TRBV12-4
CASSFGWEGGEQYF
>TRBJ1-1|.|few|TRBV19
CASSVGVLNTEAFF
>TRBJ2-1|.|few|TRBV3-1
CATRGKSSLHEQFF
>TRBJ2-3|TRBD2|.|TRBV7-9
CASSLEGTSRDTQYF
>TRBJ1-1|TRBD1|.|TRBV12-3/TRBV12-4
CASTLTGKGTEAFF
>TRBJ2-7|.|few|TRBV20-1
CSARERSMKPYEQYF
>TRBJ2-3|TRBD1|few|TRBV10-2
CASILGQWSTDTQYF
>TRBJ2-1|TRBD2|.|TRBV20-1
CSARGLAGGGSSYNEQFF
>TRBJ2-7|.|.|TRBV20-1
CSAIPSQRNDYEQYF
>TRBJ1-1|.|.|TRBV5-1
CASSPNPGVAEAFF
>TRBJ1-4|.|few|TRBV5-4
CASSLPGTTNEKLFF
>TRBJ1-2|.|.|TRBV7-9
CASNSGRYGYTF
>TRBJ1-4|.|.|TRBV2
CASLLQGPNEKLFF
>TRBJ2-5|.|few|TRBV20-1
CSARAGAAVQETQYF
>TRBJ2-3|TRBD2|few|TRBV3-1
CASSHLAGDQSQYF
>TRBJ2-3|TRBD2|.|TRBV24-1
CATSDRSGDHTDTQYF
>TRBJ2-2|.|.|TRBV20-1
CSAREVAGELFF
>TRBJ1-2|.|.|TRBV7-2
CASSFERWSGYTF
>TRBJ2-3|.|few|TRBV10-3
CAISESMSADKYTDTQYF
>TRBJ2-3|TRBD1|few|TRBV6-2/TRBV6-3
CASTYRGHTQYF
>TRBJ2-7|.|.|TRBV4-1
CASSQEWTYEQYF
>TRBJ1-2|TRBD1|many|TRBV7-9
CASSLARGQGGYGYTF
>TRBJ2-2|TRBD1|.|TRBV5-1
CASSGGPGTANTGELFF
>TRBJ1-3|.|.|TRBV7-2
CASSLVVSGGRGNTIYF
>TRBJ2-2|.|.|TRBV25-1
CASSPGDPGELFF
>TRBJ2-1|TRBD1|few|TRBV20-1
CSARDGQGKNEQFF
>TRBJ1-5|.|.|TRBV10-3
CAISESEQPQHF
>TRBJ2-3|.|.|TRBV27
CASSLREPTGTQYF
>TRBJ2-7|.|.|TRBV7-3
CASSMGPGAAYEQYF
>TRBJ2-1|.|.|TRBV27
CASTDYLRSSSYNEQFF
>TRBJ2-1|.|few|TRBV27
CASNSYGTKQFF
>TRBJ2-7|.|few|TRBV3-1
CASSQAGSSGEQYF
>TRBJ1-1|TRBD1|few|TRBV4-2
CASSPHRAGQGPGTEAFF
>TRBJ2-7|.|.|TRBV18
CARSPAPRSLNEQYF
>TRBJ2-5|TRBD2|.|TRBV11-2
CASSLFSSLAGVLQETQYF
>TRBJ2-1|TRBD2|few|TRBV11-3
CASSLMGGGTYNEQFF
>TRBJ2-7|.|.|TRBV2
CASSRDLAVTYEQYF